One and the same sample provided the 25 T cell receptor beta chains below, sequenced in a study of blood T cell repertoires in COVID-19. Using immunoSEQ multiplex PCR, the repertoire was profiled, and TCRdb retains in-frame clones only, with some absent. The sample has approximately 300,000 clones, just over 85% seen once. Sequenced input: PBMCs or T cells enriched from blood (not recorded which). The receptors were gathered from a woman aged 18 to 35 who had recovered from COVID-19.

This clone was counted a single time. The gene calls are TRBV7-3 and TRBJ1-5; D perhaps matches TRBD1 (5 bases). The germline V gene encodes CDR1 SGHTA and CDR2 FQGTGA. This CDR3 is 15 amino acids long. The V end lost 1 base, the J end lost 4 bases, and 11 bases lay between the germline ends. The DNA for the CDR3 is TGTGCCAGCAGCTTAAGGCAGGGAATTAATCAGCCCCAGCATTTT. This encodes CASSLRQGINQPQHF.

The chain employs TRBV5-1 and TRBJ2-1, with TRBD2 matching over 15 bases. V trimming: 2 bases; J trimming: 4 bases; junction bases outside the gene matches: 13. Per germline, CDR1 SGHRS and CDR2 YFSETQ. The CDR3 totals 20 residues. The CDR3 here is CASSFRGTGLAGGGYNEQFF. In DNA, the CDR3 is TGCGCCAGCAGCTTTCGGGGAACGGGACTAGCGGGAGGAGGGTACAATGAGCAGTTCTTC. The full variable domain, completed using reference TRBV5-1 and TRBJ2-1, is KAGVTQTPRYLIKTRGQQVTLSCSPISGHRSVSWYQQTPGQGLQFLFEYFSETQRNKGNFPGRFSGRQFSNSRSEMNVSTLELGDSALYLCASSFRGTGLAGGGYNEQFFGPGTRLTVL.

V and J are TRBV29-1 and TRBJ2-5; D might be TRBD1 (6 bases). V was cut by 6 bases and J by 9 bases, with 20 bases left in between. The V gene's germline CDR1 is SQVTM and CDR2 ANQGSEA. The CDR3 consists of 13 residues. CDR3 amino acids: CSVRQYGEGAQYF. CDR3 DNA sequence: TGCAGCGTCAGACAGTACGGCGAGGGGGCCCAGTACTTC.

The chain joins TRBV7-2 to TRBJ1-5, with TRBD1 matching 7 bases. This CDR3 spans 13 amino acids. Per the germline V gene, CDR1 is SGHTA and CDR2 is FQGNSA. Trimming cost V 6 bases and J 5 bases; bases outside gene matches: 4. CDR3 sequence reads: CASSPQGDQPQHF. DNA of the CDR3: TGTGCCAGCAGTCCCCAGGGGGATCAGCCCCAGCATTTT. The full variable domain, rest sourced from reference TRBV7-2 and TRBJ1-5, is GAGVSQSPSNKVTEKGKDVELRCDPISGHTALYWYRQSLGQGLEFLIYFQGNSAPDKSGLPSDRFSAERTGGSVSTLTIQRTQQEDSAVYLCASSPQGDQPQHFGDGTRLSIL.

V and J are TRBV19 and TRBJ2-3; D may be TRBD1 (6 bases). This CDR3 is 13 amino acids long. CDR1 and CDR2 from the germline V gene are LNHDA and SQIVND (reference sequence). V was trimmed by 2 bases and J by 6 bases, leaving 9 bases between them. The CDR3 bases are TGTGCCAGTAGTATACAGGGGCTGGATACGCAGTATTTT. The encoded protein is CASSIQGLDTQYF.

The gene calls are TRBV18 and TRBJ1-2, with 9 bases lining up with TRBD1. J lost 3 bases, V lost 3 bases, and 5 bases had no gene match. The CDR3 spans 15 residues. Germline V CDR1 and CDR2: KGHSH, LQKENI. The CDR3 sequence is CASSPWTGADYGYTF. The DNA of the CDR3 is TGTGCCAGCTCACCGTGGACAGGGGCTGACTATGGCTACACCTTC.

The chain carries TRBV2 and TRBJ2-1, with 10 positions matching TRBD2. CDR1 is SNHLY and CDR2 is FYNNEI in the germline V gene. J lost 0 bases, V lost 2 bases, and 7 bases had no gene match. The CDR3 runs 18 residues. CDR3 protein: CASSERAGGSLSYNEQFF. CDR3 nucleotides: TGTGCCAGCAGTGAAAGAGCGGGAGGGTCCCTCTCCTACAATGAGCAGTTCTTC.

This clone has a count of ten or more. This chain links TRBV2 with TRBJ2-5; 7 bases match TRBD1. The V gene end was trimmed by 2 bases and the J gene end by 4 bases; junction bases not matched to a gene: 4. The CDR3 length is 14 residues. Germline-derived CDR1 and CDR2 are SNHLY and FYNNEI. The CDR3 region is CASSELGGVETQYF. The CDR3 nucleotides read TGTGCCAGCAGTGAATTAGGGGGCGTAGAGACCCAGTACTTC.

The chain combines TRBV5-1 with TRBJ1-1, with D perhaps TRBD1 (6 bases). Per the germline V gene, CDR1 is SGHRS and CDR2 is YFSETQ. V lost 2 bases, J lost 1 base, and 18 bases lay in between. This CDR3 contains 17 residues. The CDR3 region is CASSFVSLTGTNTEAFF. Written as DNA, the CDR3 is TGCGCCAGCAGCTTCGTGTCCCTTACAGGGACGAACACTGAAGCTTTCTTT. Together with reference TRBV5-1 and TRBJ1-1, the CDR3 gives the full variable domain: KAGVTQTPRYLIKTRGQQVTLSCSPISGHRSVSWYQQTPGQGLQFLFEYFSETQRNKGNFPGRFSGRQFSNSRSEMNVSTLELGDSALYLCASSFVSLTGTNTEAFFGQGTRLTVV.

The chain carries TRBV5-1 and TRBJ2-6; a possible D gene is TRBD2 (6 bases). CDR3 length equals 15 residues. Germline CDR1 SGHRS, CDR2 YFSETQ. The V gene lost 0 bases and the J gene lost 2 bases, with 6 bases spanning the gap. The CDR3 loop is CASSLAGAGANVLTF. The CDR3 DNA is TGCGCCAGCAGCTTGGCGGGGGCTGGGGCCAACGTCCTGACTTTC.

The chain carries TRBV28 and TRBJ1-3, with D possibly matching TRBD1 (6 bases). Germline V gene lookup returns CDR1 MDHEN and CDR2 SYDVKM. V lost 6 bases and J 3 bases, leaving 18 bases between the germline ends. The CDR3 loop spans 16 amino acids. The chain's CDR3 is CASSPTPGAFGNTIYF. The CDR3 DNA follows: TGTGCCAGCAGCCCTACCCCAGGGGCGTTTGGAAACACCATATATTTT.

The chain recombines TRBV10-3 with TRBJ1-5, with D unclear. The germline V gene has CDR1 ENHRY and CDR2 SYGVKD. This CDR3 contains 13 residues. The ends were cut back, 4 bases at V and 4 bases at J, with 8 bases in the middle. The CDR3 region is CAISGGVNQPQHF. The CDR3 DNA reads TGTGCCATCAGTGGGGGAGTAAATCAGCCCCAGCATTTT.

The chain combines TRBV19 with TRBJ1-4; D perhaps matches TRBD1 (5 bases). The CDR3 length is 14 residues. Trimming took 5 bases from V and 0 from J, leaving 7 bases between them. Germline CDR1 reads LNHDA; CDR2 reads SQIVND (reference sequence). CDR3 coding DNA: TGTGCCAGTAGTTGGGGCGCAACTAATGAAAAACTGTTTTTT. This codes for CASSWGATNEKLFF.

This clone has just a few counts. V gene TRBV7-9 combines with J gene TRBJ1-2, with D maybe TRBD1 (6 bases). Looked up from germline, CDR1 is SEHNR and CDR2 is FQNEAQ (reference sequence). The CDR3 sequence is 15 residues long. The V end was cut by 5 bases, the J end by 6 bases, with 19 bases between. CDR3 sequence (DNA): TGTGCCAGCAGCCCCAGGACAGATAGGATTAATGGCTACACCTTC. Amino acids: CASSPRTDRINGYTF.

The chain recombines TRBV28 with TRBJ2-1; TRBD1 agrees at 11 bases. The germline V gene has CDR1 MDHEN and CDR2 SYDVKM. The CDR3 loop spans 16 amino acids. V lost 4 bases to trimming and J lost 1 base; unmatched junction nucleotides: 3. The CDR3 sequence is CASSSGTGGSYNEQFF. CDR3 bases: TGTGCCAGCAGTTCCGGGACAGGGGGGTCCTACAATGAGCAGTTCTTC.

V usage is TRBV5-1 and J usage is TRBJ2-7; 8 bases fit TRBD1. CDR3 length: 15 amino acids. Germline V CDR1 and CDR2: SGHRS, YFSETQ. Trimming took 3 bases from V and 7 from J; bases not matched to a gene: 12. CDR3 protein: CASSSTPGQAREQYF. CDR3 bases: TGCGCCAGCAGCTCAACGCCGGGACAGGCCCGGGAGCAGTACTTC.

The V call is TRBV7-6, the J call TRBJ2-7; tentatively, D is TRBD1 (6 bases). The CDR3 extends over 15 amino acids. The germline V and J ends were trimmed by 1 base and 0 bases, with 10 bases remaining between them. Germline V CDR1 and CDR2: SGHVS, FNYEAQ. CDR3 residues: CASSLEQGSSYEQYF. The CDR3 DNA sequence: TGTGCCAGCAGCTTAGAACAGGGAAGCTCCTACGAGCAGTACTTC.

This chain joins TRBV7-8 and TRBJ2-7, with a tentative D call TRBD2 (6 bases). This CDR3 spans 14 amino acids. Trimming took 3 bases from V and 2 from J, leaving 11 bases between them. CDR1 and CDR2 (germline): SGHVS, FQNEAQ. Here the CDR3 DNA reads TGTGCCAGCAGCTTCCACGGGGGACCCTACGAGCAGTACTTC. Protein: CASSFHGGPYEQYF.

The gene calls are TRBV5-1 and TRBJ2-7; 9 bases fit TRBD1. CDR3 length: 16 amino acids. J lost 1 base, V lost 0 bases, and 5 bases had no gene match. Germline V gene data show CDR1 as SGHRS and CDR2 as YFSETQ. DNA for the CDR3: TGCGCCAGCAGCTTGGTAGGGACAGGGTCATCCTACGAGCAGTACTTC. Protein sequence: CASSLVGTGSSYEQYF. Looking up the rest from reference TRBV5-1 and TRBJ2-7 gives the full variable domain: KAGVTQTPRYLIKTRGQQVTLSCSPISGHRSVSWYQQTPGQGLQFLFEYFSETQRNKGNFPGRFSGRQFSNSRSEMNVSTLELGDSALYLCASSLVGTGSSYEQYFGPGTRLTVT.

The chain is built from TRBV3-1 (or the pseudogene TRBV3-2) and TRBJ2-1; 9 positions match TRBD1. Trimming removed 4 bases from V and 5 bases from J; junction bases left unmatched: 6. This CDR3 spans 15 amino acids. Looked up from germline, CDR1 is LGHDT and CDR2 is YNNKEL (reference sequence). This CDR3 reads CASSPHGTGNNEQFF. As DNA, the CDR3 is TGTGCCAGCAGCCCACATGGGACAGGGAACAATGAGCAGTTCTTC.

The V call is TRBV5-1, the J call TRBJ2-1; 8 bases align to TRBD1. This CDR3 has 15 amino acids. The V gene's germline CDR1 is SGHRS and CDR2 YFSETQ. V trimming: 4 bases; J trimming: 3 bases; junction bases outside the gene matches: 6. The CDR3 bases are TGCGCCAGCAGCACGGGACAGGTATACTACAATGAGCAGTTCTTC. Protein: CASSTGQVYYNEQFF.

This chain's CDR3 is CASSLVAGWEMETQYF. DNA for the CDR3: TGTGCCAGCAGCTTAGTGGCGGGCTGGGAGATGGAGACCCAGTACTTC. The rearrangement links TRBV7-9 to TRBJ2-5; weak D call: TRBD2 (5 bases). The CDR3 extends over 16 amino acids. V was trimmed by 1 base and J by 5 bases, leaving 17 bases between them. Germline lookup yields CDR1 SEHNR and CDR2 FQNEAQ (reference sequence).

The rearrangement joins TRBV6-5 to TRBJ2-7, with 8 bases that match TRBD2. Germline V gene lookup returns CDR1 MNHEY and CDR2 SVGAGI. After removal of 5 bases from V and 2 bases from J, the junction contained 8 bases not matched to a gene. The CDR3 is 15 amino acids. CDR3 nucleotides: TGTGCCAGCAGTCATTCTAGCGGGCCTACCTACGAGCAGTACTTC. Translated, it gives CASSHSSGPTYEQYF.

This sequence joins TRBV30 and TRBJ1-3; a weak D match, TRBD1 (5 bases). V lost 3 bases to trimming and J lost 4 bases, with 7 bases between them. The CDR3 is 12 residues long. CDR1 is GTSNPN, CDR2 SVGIG, per germline (reference sequence). The CDR3 spells CAWSQGGNTIYF. In DNA form, the CDR3 reads TGTGCCTGGAGCCAGGGAGGAAACACCATATATTTT. The entire variable domain, with the rest obtained from reference TRBV30 and TRBJ1-3, is as follows: SQTIHQWPATLVQPVGSPLSLECTVEGTSNPNLYWYRQAAGRGLQLLFYSVGIGQISSEVPQNLSASRPQDRQFILSSKKLLLSDSGFYLCAWSQGGNTIYFGEGSWLTVV.

The V gene is TRBV9, the J gene TRBJ1-1, with D possibly being TRBD1 (6 bases). Germline V gene lookup returns CDR1 SGDLS and CDR2 YYNGEE. V gave up 2 bases and J gave up 2 bases, with 22 bases separating them. CDR3 length: 18 amino acids. The CDR3 DNA sequence: TGTGCCAGCAGCGTCAGGGGTACCGTGGGCCCCCCCAACACTGAAGCTTTCTTT. Its translation: CASSVRGTVGPPNTEAFF.